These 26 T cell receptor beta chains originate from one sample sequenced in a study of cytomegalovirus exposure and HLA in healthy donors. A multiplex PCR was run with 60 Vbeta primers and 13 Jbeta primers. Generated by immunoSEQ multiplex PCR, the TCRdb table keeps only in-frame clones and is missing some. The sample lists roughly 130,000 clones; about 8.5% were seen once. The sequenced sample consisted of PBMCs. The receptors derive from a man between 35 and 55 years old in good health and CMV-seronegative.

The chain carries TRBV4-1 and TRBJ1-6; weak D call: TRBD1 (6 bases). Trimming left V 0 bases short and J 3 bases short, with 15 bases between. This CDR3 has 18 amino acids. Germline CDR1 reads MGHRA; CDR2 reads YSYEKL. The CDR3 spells CASSQDRGGVDYNSPLHF. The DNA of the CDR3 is TGCGCCAGCAGCCAAGATAGGGGGGGGGTTGACTATAATTCACCCCTCCACTTT.

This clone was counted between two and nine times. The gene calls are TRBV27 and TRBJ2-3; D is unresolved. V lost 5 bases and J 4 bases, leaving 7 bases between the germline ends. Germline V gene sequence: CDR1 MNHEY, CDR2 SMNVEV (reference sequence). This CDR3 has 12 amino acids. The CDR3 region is CASSRVADTQYF. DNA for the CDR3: TGTGCCAGCAGTCGGGTCGCAGATACGCAGTATTTT.

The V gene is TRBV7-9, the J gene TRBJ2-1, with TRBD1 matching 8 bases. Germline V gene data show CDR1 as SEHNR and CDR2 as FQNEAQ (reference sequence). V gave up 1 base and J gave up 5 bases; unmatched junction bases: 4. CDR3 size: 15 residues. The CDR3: CASSLGLDRDNEQFF. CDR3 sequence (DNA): TGTGCCAGCAGCTTAGGTTTGGACAGGGACAATGAGCAGTTCTTC.

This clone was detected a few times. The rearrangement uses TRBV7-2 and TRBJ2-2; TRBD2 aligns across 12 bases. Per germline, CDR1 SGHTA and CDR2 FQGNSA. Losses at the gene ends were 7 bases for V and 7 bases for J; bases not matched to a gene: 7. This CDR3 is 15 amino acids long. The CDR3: CASTSSGGVGGELFF. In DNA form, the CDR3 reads TGTGCCAGCACCTCTAGCGGGGGGGTCGGCGGGGAGCTGTTTTTT. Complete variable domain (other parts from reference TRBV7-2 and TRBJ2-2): GAGVSQSPSNKVTEKGKDVELRCDPISGHTALYWYRQSLGQGLEFLIYFQGNSAPDKSGLPSDRFSAERTGGSVSTLTIQRTQQEDSAVYLCASTSSGGVGGELFFGEGSRLTVL.

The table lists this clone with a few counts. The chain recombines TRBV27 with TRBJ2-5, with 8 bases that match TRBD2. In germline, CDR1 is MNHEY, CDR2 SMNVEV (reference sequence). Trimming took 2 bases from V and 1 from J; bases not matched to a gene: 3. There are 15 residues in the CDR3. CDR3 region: CASSLERGGQETQYF. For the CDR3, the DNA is TGTGCCAGCAGTTTAGAACGGGGGGGCCAAGAGACCCAGTACTTC.

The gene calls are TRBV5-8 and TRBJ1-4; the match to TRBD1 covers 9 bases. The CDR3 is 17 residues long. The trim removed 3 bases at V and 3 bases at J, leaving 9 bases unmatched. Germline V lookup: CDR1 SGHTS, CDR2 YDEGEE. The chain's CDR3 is CASSYGDRAGSNEKLFF. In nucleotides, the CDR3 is TGTGCCAGCAGCTATGGGGACAGGGCTGGTTCTAATGAAAAACTGTTTTTT.

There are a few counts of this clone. For the CDR3, the DNA is TGTGCCAGCAGCCCCGACAGGGCGGGGGAAGCTTTCTTT. Its protein product is CASSPDRAGEAFF. The gene calls are TRBV7-3 and TRBJ1-1; 7 bases match TRBD1. With V trimmed by 5 bases and J by 8 bases, 8 bases remained unmatched. This CDR3 comprises 13 residues. CDR1 is SGHTA, CDR2 FQGTGA, per germline.

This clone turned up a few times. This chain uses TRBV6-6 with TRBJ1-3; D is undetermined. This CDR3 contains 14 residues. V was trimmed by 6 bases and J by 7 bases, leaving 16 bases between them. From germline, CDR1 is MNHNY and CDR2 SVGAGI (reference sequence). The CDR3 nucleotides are TGTGCCAGCAGCCCCACAGATTTTGGCAACACCATATATTTT. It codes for CASSPTDFGNTIYF.

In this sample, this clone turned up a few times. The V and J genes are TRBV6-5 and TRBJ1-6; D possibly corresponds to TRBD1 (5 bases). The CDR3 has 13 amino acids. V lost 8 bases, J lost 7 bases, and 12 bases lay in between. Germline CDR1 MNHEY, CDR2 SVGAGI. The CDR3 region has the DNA TGTGCCAGCGCTTGGGGGGGAAATTCACCCCTCCACTTT. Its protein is CASAWGGNSPLHF.

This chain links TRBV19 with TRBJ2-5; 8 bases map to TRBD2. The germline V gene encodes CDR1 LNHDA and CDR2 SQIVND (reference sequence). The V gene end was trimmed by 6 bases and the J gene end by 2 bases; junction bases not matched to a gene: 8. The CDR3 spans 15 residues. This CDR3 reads CASRSRGGWQETQYF. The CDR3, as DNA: TGTGCCAGTAGATCCCGGGGGGGCTGGCAAGAGACCCAGTACTTC.

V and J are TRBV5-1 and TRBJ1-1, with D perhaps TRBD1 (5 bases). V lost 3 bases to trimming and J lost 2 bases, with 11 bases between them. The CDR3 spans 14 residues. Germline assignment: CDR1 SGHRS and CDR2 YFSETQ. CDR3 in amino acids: CASSSEGVNTEAFF. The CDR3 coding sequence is TGCGCCAGCAGCTCTGAAGGGGTTAACACTGAAGCTTTCTTT.

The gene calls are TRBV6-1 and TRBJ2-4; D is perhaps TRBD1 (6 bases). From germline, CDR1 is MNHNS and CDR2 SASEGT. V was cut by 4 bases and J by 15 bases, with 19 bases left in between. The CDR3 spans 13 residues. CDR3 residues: CASSAYPRDKWYF. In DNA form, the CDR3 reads TGTGCCAGCAGTGCTTACCCCAGGGACAAGTGGTACTTC.

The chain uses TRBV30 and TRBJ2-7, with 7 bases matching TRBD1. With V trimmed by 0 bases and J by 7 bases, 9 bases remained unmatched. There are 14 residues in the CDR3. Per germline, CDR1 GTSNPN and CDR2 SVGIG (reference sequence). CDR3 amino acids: CAWSVPGGQGEQYF. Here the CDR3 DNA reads TGTGCCTGGAGTGTACCAGGGGGTCAAGGTGAGCAGTACTTC.

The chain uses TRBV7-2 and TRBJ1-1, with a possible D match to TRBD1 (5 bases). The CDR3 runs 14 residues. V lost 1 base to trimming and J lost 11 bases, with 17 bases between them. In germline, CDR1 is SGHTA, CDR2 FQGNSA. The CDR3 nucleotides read TGTGCCAGCAGCTTAGTTCAAGGGGCGGCGACTGCTTTCTTT. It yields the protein CASSLVQGAATAFF.

The CDR3 sequence: CASSSSSGVNNEQFF. CDR3 nucleotide sequence: TGCGCCAGCAGCAGCTCTAGCGGGGTGAACAATGAGCAGTTCTTC. This rearrangement joins TRBV5-1 to TRBJ2-1; 9 bases are shared with TRBD2. V gave up 4 bases and J gave up 5 bases; unmatched junction bases: 7. From germline, CDR1 is SGHRS and CDR2 YFSETQ. The CDR3 spans 15 residues.

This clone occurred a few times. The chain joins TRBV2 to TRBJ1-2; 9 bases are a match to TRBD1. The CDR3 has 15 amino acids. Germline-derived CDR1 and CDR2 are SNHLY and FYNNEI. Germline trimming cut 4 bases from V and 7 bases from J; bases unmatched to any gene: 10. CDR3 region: CASSGGTGRLGGYTF. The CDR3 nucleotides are TGTGCCAGCAGTGGAGGGACAGGGAGATTGGGTGGCTACACCTTC.

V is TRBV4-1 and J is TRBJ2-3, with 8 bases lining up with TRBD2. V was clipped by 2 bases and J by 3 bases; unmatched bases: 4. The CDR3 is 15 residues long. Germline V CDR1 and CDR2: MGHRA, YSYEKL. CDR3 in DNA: TGCGCCAGCAGCCAAAGACTAGCGAGTACAGATACGCAGTATTTT. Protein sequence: CASSQRLASTDTQYF.

The CDR3 DNA reads TGTGCCAGCAGTGAAGACGGGGGGGACGAAGATACGCAGTATTTT. Translating it yields CASSEDGGDEDTQYF. J is TRBJ2-3 and V is TRBV2; TRBD2 agrees at 8 bases. CDR3 size: 15 residues. Looked up from germline, CDR1 is SNHLY and CDR2 is FYNNEI. V was clipped by 1 base and J by 5 bases; unmatched bases: 5.

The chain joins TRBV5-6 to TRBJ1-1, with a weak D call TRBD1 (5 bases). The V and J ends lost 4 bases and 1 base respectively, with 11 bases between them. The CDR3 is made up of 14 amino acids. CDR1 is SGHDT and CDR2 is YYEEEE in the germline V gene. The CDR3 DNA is TGTGCCAGCAGCCTTCGACAGACGAACACTGAAGCTTTCTTT. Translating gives CASSLRQTNTEAFF.

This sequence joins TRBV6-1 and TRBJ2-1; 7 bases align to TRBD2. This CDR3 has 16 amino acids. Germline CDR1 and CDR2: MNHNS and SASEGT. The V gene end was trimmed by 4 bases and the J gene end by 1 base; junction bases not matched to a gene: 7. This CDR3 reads CASSAFLAASYNEQFF. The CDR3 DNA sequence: TGTGCCAGCAGTGCCTTTCTAGCGGCTTCCTACAATGAGCAGTTCTTC.

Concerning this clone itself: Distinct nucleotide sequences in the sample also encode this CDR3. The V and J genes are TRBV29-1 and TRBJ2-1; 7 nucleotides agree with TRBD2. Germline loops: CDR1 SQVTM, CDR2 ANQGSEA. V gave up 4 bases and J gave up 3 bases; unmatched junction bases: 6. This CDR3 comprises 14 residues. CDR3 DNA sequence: TGCAGCGTTGCGGGGGGAGCCAACTACAATGAGCAGTTCTTC. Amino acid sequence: CSVAGGANYNEQFF.

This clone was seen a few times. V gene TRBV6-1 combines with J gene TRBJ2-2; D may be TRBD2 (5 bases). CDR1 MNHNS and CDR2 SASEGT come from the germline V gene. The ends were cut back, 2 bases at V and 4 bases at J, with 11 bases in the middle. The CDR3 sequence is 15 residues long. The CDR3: CASSERLSGTGELFF. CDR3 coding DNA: TGTGCCAGCAGTGAAAGACTATCGGGCACCGGGGAGCTGTTTTTT.

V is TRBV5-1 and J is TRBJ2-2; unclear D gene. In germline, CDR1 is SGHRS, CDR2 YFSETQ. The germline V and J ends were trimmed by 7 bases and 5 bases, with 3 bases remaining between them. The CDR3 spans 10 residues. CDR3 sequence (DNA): TGCGCCAGCCCGACCGGGGAGCTGTTTTTT. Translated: CASPTGELFF.

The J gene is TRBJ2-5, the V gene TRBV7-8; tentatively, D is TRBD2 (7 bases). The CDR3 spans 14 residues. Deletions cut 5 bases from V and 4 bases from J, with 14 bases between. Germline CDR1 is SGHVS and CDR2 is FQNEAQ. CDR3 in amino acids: CASSTGGPVETQYF. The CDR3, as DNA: TGTGCCAGCAGCACCGGGGGGCCGGTAGAGACCCAGTACTTC.

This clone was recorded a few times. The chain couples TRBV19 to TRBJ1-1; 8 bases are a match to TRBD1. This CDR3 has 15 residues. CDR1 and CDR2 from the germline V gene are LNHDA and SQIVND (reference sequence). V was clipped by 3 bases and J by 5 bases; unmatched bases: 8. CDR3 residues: CASSITPGGGTEAFF. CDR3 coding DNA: TGTGCCAGTAGTATCACTCCAGGGGGCGGGACTGAAGCTTTCTTT.

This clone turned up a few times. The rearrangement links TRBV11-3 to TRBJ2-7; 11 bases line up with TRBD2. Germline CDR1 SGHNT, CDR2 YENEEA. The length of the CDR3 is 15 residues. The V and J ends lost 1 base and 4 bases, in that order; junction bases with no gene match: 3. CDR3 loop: CASSLGGTSGYEQYF. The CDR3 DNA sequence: TGTGCCAGCAGCTTAGGCGGGACTAGCGGTTACGAGCAGTACTTC. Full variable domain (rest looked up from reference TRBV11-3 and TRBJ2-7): EAGVVQSPRYKIIEKKQPVAFWCNPISGHNTLYWYLQNLGQGPELLIRYENEEAVDDSQLPKDRFSAERLKGVDSTLKIQPAELGDSAVYLCASSLGGTSGYEQYFGPGTRLTVT.